Listed below are T cell receptor beta chains from one sample, sequenced in a study of blood T cells in healthy people across ages. TCRdb redid the calling of the 5' RACE reads with MiXCR, one entry per CDR3 protein. The sample lists some 920,000 distinct CDR3 sequences, roughly half seen once, with roughly a fifth in the top ten. Sequenced material: blood. The receptors were sampled from a woman aged 55 to 70 in good health. CDR3s include the opening cysteine and the closing phenylalanine or tryptophan. Fields, in order: V gene, clone size, J gene, D gene, CDR3 protein, CDR3 DNA. A D gene is named only where the DNA matches it firmly. Expanded clones get a size class; other rows say once, few or many, or leave the size out.

TRBV12-3/TRBV12-4,NA,TRBJ2-2,TRBD1,CASRTNRDSYTGELFF,TGTGCCAGCAGGACAAACCGGGACAGTTACACCGGGGAGCTGTTTTTT
TRBV25-1,NA,TRBJ2-3,TRBD2,CASSWTREPTDTQYF,TGTGCCAGCAGTTGGACGCGGGAGCCCACAGATACGCAGTATTTT
TRBV6-6,NA,TRBJ1-2,TRBD1,CASREGQGASYGYTF,TGTGCCAGCAGAGAAGGACAGGGGGCTAGCTATGGCTACACCTTC
TRBV7-9,NA,TRBJ2-3,TRBD1,CASSSQGTEITDTQYF,TGTGCCAGCAGCTCACAGGGGACAGAGATCACAGATACGCAGTATTTT
TRBV20-1,few,TRBJ1-2,TRBD1,CSARMGQGISYTF,TGCAGTGCTAGGATGGGACAGGGGATTAGCTACACCTTC
TRBV11-2,NA,TRBJ2-7,NA,CASSPTNREYEQYF,TGTGCCAGCAGCCCCACTAACCGGGAGTACGAGCAGTACTTC
TRBV29-1,NA,TRBJ2-7,NA,CSVEKGNSYEQYF,TGCAGCGTTGAGAAAGGTAATTCCTACGAGCAGTACTTC
TRBV25-1,few,TRBJ1-6,TRBD1,CASSSQGESPLHF,TGTGCCAGCAGTTCACAGGGGGAATCACCCCTCCACTTT
TRBV27,NA,TRBJ1-2,NA,CASSPFRDIYGYTF,TGTGCCAGCAGTCCATTCCGGGACATTTATGGCTACACCTTC
TRBV28,few,TRBJ2-1,TRBD2,CASGWTSGRYNEQFF,TGTGCCAGCGGGTGGACTAGCGGAAGATACAATGAGCAGTTCTTC
TRBV13,NA,TRBJ2-7,TRBD1,CASSWDRGFEQYF,TGTGCCAGCAGCTGGGACAGGGGATTCGAGCAGTACTTC
TRBV5-8,NA,TRBJ1-5,NA,CASSLEYTSRGKQPQHF,TGTGCCAGCAGCTTGGAATACACGTCCAGGGGCAAACAGCCCCAGCATTTT
TRBV12-3/TRBV12-4,NA,TRBJ2-1,NA,CASSLRTVGGTQFF,TGTGCCAGCAGTCTACGGACAGTTGGAGGGACCCAGTTCTTC
TRBV5-1,many,TRBJ2-5,TRBD2,CASSLGGRAETQYF,TGTGCCAGCAGCTTAGGCGGGAGGGCGGAGACCCAGTACTTC
TRBV11-2,NA,TRBJ2-7,NA,CASSLDGSYNEQYF,TGTGCCAGCAGCTTAGACGGTAGTTACAATGAGCAGTACTTC
TRBV7-3,NA,TRBJ2-3,NA,CASSPGGRGLDTQYF,TGTGCCAGCAGCCCGGGAGGCAGGGGTTTGGATACGCAGTATTTT
TRBV5-5,NA,TRBJ2-7,TRBD2,CASSPGGWLSYEQYF,TGTGCCAGCAGCCCGGGGGGGTGGCTGTCCTACGAGCAGTACTTC
TRBV15,NA,TRBJ2-3,TRBD2,CATSRDGTSEIKFSTDTQYF,TGTGCCACCAGCAGAGATGGTACTAGCGAGATAAAATTTAGCACAGATACGCAGTATTTT
TRBV9,NA,TRBJ2-7,NA,CASSGSFAEQYF,TGTGCCAGCAGCGGGAGTTTCGCCGAGCAGTACTTC
TRBV7-7,NA,TRBJ2-5,NA,CASSLAATGETQYF,TGTGCCAGCAGCTTAGCCGCGACCGGAGAGACCCAGTACTTC
TRBV29-1,NA,TRBJ2-5,TRBD2,CSVEDISLAGVGETQYF,TGCAGCGTTGAAGATATATCACTAGCGGGGGTAGGAGAGACCCAGTACTTC
TRBV29-1,few,TRBJ2-1,NA,CSGTEGPGEQFF,TGCAGCGGAACGGAGGGGCCTGGTGAGCAGTTCTTC
TRBV29-1,few,TRBJ2-7,TRBD1,CSVEDGEGAAGEQYF,TGCAGCGTTGAAGATGGAGAGGGGGCGGCCGGCGAGCAGTACTTC
TRBV19,NA,TRBJ1-5,TRBD1,CASSIETGLNQPQHF,TGTGCCAGTAGTATAGAGACAGGGCTCAATCAGCCCCAGCATTTT
TRBV6-1,NA,TRBJ2-3,NA,CASRIHPGASSTDTQYF,TGTGCCAGCAGAATCCATCCGGGGGCCTCTAGCACAGATACGCAGTATTTT
TRBV2,NA,TRBJ2-3,NA,CASSSGPFSTDTQYF,TGTGCCAGCAGCTCGGGACCATTCTCCACAGATACGCAGTATTTT